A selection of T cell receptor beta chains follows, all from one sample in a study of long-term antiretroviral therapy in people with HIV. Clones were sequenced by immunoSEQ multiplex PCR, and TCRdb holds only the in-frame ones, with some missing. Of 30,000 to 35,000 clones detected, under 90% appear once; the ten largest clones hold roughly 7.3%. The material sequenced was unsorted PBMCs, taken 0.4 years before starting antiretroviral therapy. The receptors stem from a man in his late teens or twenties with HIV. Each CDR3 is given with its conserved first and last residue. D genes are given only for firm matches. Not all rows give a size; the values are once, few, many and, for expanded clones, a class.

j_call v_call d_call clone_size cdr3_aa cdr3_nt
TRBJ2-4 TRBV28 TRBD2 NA CASSLWREGKNIQYF TGTGCCAGCAGTTTGTGGCGGGAGGGGAAAAACATTCAGTACTTC
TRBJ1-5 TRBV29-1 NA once CSVLVAGADQPQHF TGCAGCGTGCTCGTCGCAGGGGCAGATCAGCCCCAGCATTTT
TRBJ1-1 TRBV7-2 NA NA CASSLMSGRGTEAFF TGTGCCAGCAGCTTAATGTCGGGGAGAGGCACTGAAGCTTTCTTT
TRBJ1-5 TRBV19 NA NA CASSIDSYSNQPQHF TGTGCCAGTAGTATCGACAGCTATAGCAATCAGCCCCAGCATTTT
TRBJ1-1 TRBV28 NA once CASTLTGLNTEAFF TGTGCCAGCACCCTGACAGGCCTAAACACTGAAGCTTTCTTT
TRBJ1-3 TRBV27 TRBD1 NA CASSLEGASGNTIYF TGTGCCAGCAGTCTCGAGGGGGCCTCTGGAAACACCATATATTTT
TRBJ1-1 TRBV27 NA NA CASSPNQYSPPQAFF TGTGCCAGCAGTCCTAACCAGTACTCACCTCCACAAGCTTTCTTT
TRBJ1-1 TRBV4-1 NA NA CASSQEVSNEAFF TGCGCCAGCAGCCAAGAAGTGAGTAATGAAGCTTTCTTT
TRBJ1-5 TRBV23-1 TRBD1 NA CASSQSARGQGVQPQHF TGCGCCAGCAGTCAATCTGCCAGGGGACAGGGGGTACAGCCCCAGCATTTT
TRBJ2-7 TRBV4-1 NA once CASSPWVGSYEQYF TGCGCCAGCAGTCCTTGGGTAGGCTCCTACGAGCAGTACTTC
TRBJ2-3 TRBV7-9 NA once CASSSTPGHITDTQYF TGTGCCAGCAGCTCTACGCCGGGACATATCACAGATACGCAGTATTTT
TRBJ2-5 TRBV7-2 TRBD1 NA CASRGTGPRETQYF TGTGCCAGCAGAGGGACAGGGCCTAGGGAGACCCAGTACTTC
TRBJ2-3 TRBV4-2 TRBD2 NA CASSQDRGGPDTQYF TGTGCCAGCAGCCAAGATCGGGGGGGCCCCGATACGCAGTATTTT
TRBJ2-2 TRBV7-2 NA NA CASSTARGAELFF TGTGCCAGCTCCACCGCCCGAGGCGCGGAGCTGTTTTTT
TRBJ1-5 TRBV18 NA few CASSEGRGQPQHF TGTGCCAGCTCAGAAGGGAGAGGGCAGCCCCAGCATTTT
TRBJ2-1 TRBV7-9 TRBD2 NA CASSPGTSGGSSYNEQFF TGTGCCAGCAGCCCGGGGACTAGCGGGGGGAGCTCCTACAATGAGCAGTTCTTC
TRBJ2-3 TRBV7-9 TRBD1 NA CASSSRDRDGFTQYF TGTGCCAGCAGCTCCAGGGACAGGGATGGGTTTACGCAGTATTTT
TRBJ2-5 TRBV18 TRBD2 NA CASSPVLAVGETQYF TGTGCCAGCTCACCAGTCCTAGCGGTCGGGGAGACCCAGTACTTC
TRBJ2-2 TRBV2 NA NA CASSLTPPGYTGELFF TGTGCCAGCAGCTTGACTCCCCCGGGGTACACCGGGGAGCTGTTTTTT
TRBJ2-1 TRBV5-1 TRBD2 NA CASSWGLAGGAYNEQFF TGCGCCAGCAGCTGGGGACTAGCGGGAGGGGCCTACAATGAGCAGTTCTTC
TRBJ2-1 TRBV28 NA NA CASSLQDPGEQFF TGTGCCAGCAGTTTACAGGACCCGGGTGAGCAGTTCTTC
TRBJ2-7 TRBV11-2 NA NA CASSLDPGRISYEQYF TGTGCCAGCAGCTTAGACCCAGGGCGGATTTCCTACGAGCAGTACTTC
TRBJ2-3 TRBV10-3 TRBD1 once CAIRSGQGTDTQYF TGTGCCATCAGGTCAGGACAGGGCACAGATACGCAGTATTTT
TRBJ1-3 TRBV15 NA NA CATSRESGPWDGNTIYF TGTGCCACCAGCAGAGAAAGTGGACCCTGGGACGGAAACACCATATATTTT
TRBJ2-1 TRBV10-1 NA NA CASSQGQEQFF TGCGCCAGCAGCCAAGGGCAGGAGCAGTTCTTC
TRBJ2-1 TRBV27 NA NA CASSFHLGDEQFF TGTGCCAGCAGTTTTCACCTTGGGGATGAGCAGTTCTTC
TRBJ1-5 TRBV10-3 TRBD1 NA CAISEAGGYQPQHF TGTGCCATCAGTGAGGCAGGGGGCTATCAGCCCCAGCATTTT
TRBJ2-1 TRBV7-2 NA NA CASSASRGTALYNEQFF TGTGCCAGCAGCGCTAGTCGCGGGACAGCGCTTTACAATGAGCAGTTCTTC
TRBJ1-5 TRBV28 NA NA CASSLRVNQPQHF TGTGCCAGCAGTTTGAGGGTCAATCAGCCCCAGCATTTT
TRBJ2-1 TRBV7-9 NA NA CASCKARSEQFF TGTGCCAGCTGCAAAGCACGGAGTGAGCAGTTCTTC
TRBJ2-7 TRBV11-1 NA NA CASSLALAKFVARYYEQYF TGTGCCAGCAGCTTGGCTCTAGCGAAGTTCGTGGCGAGGTACTACGAGCAGTACTTC
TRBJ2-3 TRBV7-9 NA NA CASSFDRSTDTQYF TGTGCCAGCAGCTTTGACAGGAGCACAGATACGCAGTATTTT
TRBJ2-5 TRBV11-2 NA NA CASSPRTPQETQYF TGTGCCAGCAGCCCACGGACACCGCAAGAGACCCAGTACTTC
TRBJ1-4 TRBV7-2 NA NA CASSLAGRGRVLFF TGTGCCAGCAGCTTAGCGGGCCGGGGGCGAGTACTGTTTTTT
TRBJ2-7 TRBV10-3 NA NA CAISASETMYEQYF TGTGCCATCAGTGCGTCCGAGACTATGTATGAGCAGTACTTC
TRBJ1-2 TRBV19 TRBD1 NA CASSKDRWTGYGYTF TGTGCCAGTAGTAAGGACAGGTGGACCGGCTATGGCTACACCTTC
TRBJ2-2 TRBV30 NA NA CAWGGTGGDTGELFF TGTGCCTGGGGGGGGACCGGAGGAGACACCGGGGAGCTGTTTTTT
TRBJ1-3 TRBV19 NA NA CASPLPNPVGRNTIYF TGTGCCAGTCCTCTACCCAACCCGGTTGGTCGAAACACCATATATTTT
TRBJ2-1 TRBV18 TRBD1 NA CASSRQPRTGGFSYNEQFF TGTGCCAGCTCACGCCAACCCAGGACAGGGGGTTTCTCCTACAATGAGCAGTTCTTC
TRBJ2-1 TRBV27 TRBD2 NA CASSLSGRSGNEQFF TGTGCCAGCAGTTTAAGCGGGAGATCAGGGAATGAGCAGTTCTTC
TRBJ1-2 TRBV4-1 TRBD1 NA CASSQRTGTNYGYTF TGCGCCAGCAGCCAAAGGACAGGGACTAACTATGGCTACACCTTC
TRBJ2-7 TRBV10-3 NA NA CAISEGRGSSNEQYF TGTGCCATCAGTGAGGGTCGGGGGTCTAGTAACGAGCAGTACTTC
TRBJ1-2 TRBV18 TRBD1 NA CASSPGTGEYGYTF TGTGCCAGCTCACCCGGGACAGGGGAGTACGGCTACACCTTC
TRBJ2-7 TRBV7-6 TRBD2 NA CASRPPLAGGHNEQYF TGTGCCAGCAGACCGCCCCTAGCGGGGGGGCATAACGAGCAGTACTTC
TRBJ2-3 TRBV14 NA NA CASSQDLVRGPQYF TGTGCCAGCAGCCAAGATCTCGTTAGAGGCCCGCAGTATTTT
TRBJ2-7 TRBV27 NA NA CASSLTGSLYEQYF TGTGCCAGCAGTTTGACGGGATCGCTCTACGAGCAGTACTTC
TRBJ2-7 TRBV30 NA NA CAWSRRDRDEQYF TGTGCCTGGAGTCGCAGGGACCGGGACGAGCAGTACTTC
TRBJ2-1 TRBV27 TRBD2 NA CATTLAGRYNEQFF TGTGCCACGACTCTAGCGGGGAGATACAATGAGCAGTTCTTC
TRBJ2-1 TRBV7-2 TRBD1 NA CASSIYRDRGDNEQFF TGTGCCAGCAGCATATACCGGGACAGGGGTGATAATGAGCAGTTCTTC
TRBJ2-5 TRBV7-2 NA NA CASSAVQGWETQYF TGTGCCAGCAGCGCGGTCCAGGGTTGGGAGACCCAGTACTTC
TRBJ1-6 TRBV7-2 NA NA CASSLALGRSPLHF TGTGCCAGCAGCTTAGCGCTCGGGAGGTCACCCCTCCACTTT
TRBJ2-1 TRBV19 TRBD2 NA CASSIREAYNEQFF TGTGCCAGTAGTATACGGGAGGCCTACAATGAGCAGTTCTTC
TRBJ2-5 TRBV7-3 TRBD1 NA CASSLTPDRGRETQYF TGTGCCAGCAGCTTAACCCCGGACAGGGGGCGAGAGACCCAGTACTTC
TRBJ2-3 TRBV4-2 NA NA CASSQGGGGADTQYF TGTGCCAGCAGCCAAGGAGGAGGGGGTGCAGATACGCAGTATTTT
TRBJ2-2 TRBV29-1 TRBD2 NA CSVREGGREDTGELFF TGCAGCGTAAGGGAGGGCGGGAGGGAAGACACTGGGGAGCTGTTTTTT
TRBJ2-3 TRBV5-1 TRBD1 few CASSRGQGWLDTQYF TGCGCCAGCAGCCGGGGACAGGGCTGGTTGGATACGCAGTATTTT
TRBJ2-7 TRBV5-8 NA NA CASSLKATAYEQYF TGTGCCAGCAGCTTGAAGGCGACAGCCTACGAGCAGTACTTC
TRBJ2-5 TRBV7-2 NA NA CASTRGGETQYF TGTGCCAGCACCAGGGGAGGTGAGACCCAGTACTTC